This T cell receptor beta chain was identified in a study of vaccination effects on CD4 cells after COVID-19. Generated by immunoSEQ multiplex PCR, the TCRdb table keeps only in-frame clones and is missing some. The table shows 30,000 or so clones, with about 67% occurring only once. This clone was seen a handful of times. Its antigen is undetermined. There are 14 residues in the CDR3. V was shortened by 5 bases and J by 2 bases, with 15 bases between the two germline ends. CDR1 and CDR2 (germline): GTSNPN, SVGIG (reference sequence). Researchers isolated CD4+ T cells once 9 to 11 days of culture had elapsed. The cohort was immunized with two doses of either the BNT162b2 or mRNA-1273 vaccine.

Sequenced material: CD4+ T cells from PBMCs cultured without peptide, taken after COVID-19 vaccination. The receptor's source is a human donor who received a COVID-19 vaccine. The gene calls are TRBV30 and TRBJ1-2; weak D call: TRBD1 (6 bases). The chain's CDR3 is CAWGTPQRNYGYTF. The CDR3 nucleotides read TGTGCCTGGGGGACACCACAGAGAAACTATGGCTACACCTTC.